This T cell receptor (beta chain) was retrieved from a study of cytomegalovirus exposure and HLA in healthy donors (dated by TCRdb to about 2017). About the full investigation: The 500 to 700 repertoires of the first cohort and the 110 or so validation repertoires were produced on the same platform, according to a later analysis. The study was designed to test whether signatures of past pathogen exposure could be identified by cataloging public T cell receptors. A separate validation cohort of 90 to 150 different subjects was used in addition to the approximately 670-subject first cohort. To predict cytomegalovirus infection status, the study combined high-throughput TCR immunosequencing, statistical association of individual TCRs with disease status, and machine learning. Points the paper makes about the study in general: A later analysis found that TCRs clustered in the first cohort also tended to co-occur in the 130 or so validation repertoires, with 94% of cluster scores above 0. Across donors, most TCR sequences were observed very rarely, whereas some public TCRs were present in many individuals. In vitro tests confirmed that three of the cytomegalovirus-associated TCR beta chains recognize cytomegalovirus antigens. A later analysis had no HLA typing for the validation cohort, so co-occurrence there was scored across all 110 or so repertoires. Cytomegalovirus status was reported to be diagnosed by the classifier with high specificity and sensitivity in both the original and validation cohorts. In the study, some 160 TCR beta chains were listed as associated with cytomegalovirus. According to the authors, the approach could potentially be generalized to other disease states and immunological phenotypes.

Separate from the roughly 700-subject first cohort, the validation cohort of 90 to 150 subjects was the group to which the donors belonged. Notes on this clone: Its antigen target is currently unknown. Base qualities are missing; no much larger clone stands one base away.

Library prep was done by the immunoSEQ multiplex PCR assay. Per the original workflow: A statistical classification framework was developed to diagnose cytomegalovirus status using the catalog of TCR beta chain sequences. Sourced from immuneACCESS, this table was stored by TCRdb with only in-frame sequences that have V and J called. A share of the clones is absent; for the studies checked, an unresolved V gene accounts for under half, and the remainder has no known explanation. V, J and clone size were drawn from that table, and D and trimming were deduced from the DNA. This sample lists 150,000 to 200,000 clones; less than 90% were detected once. More than 2% of the sample is held by the ten biggest clonotypes. Its CDR3 holds 15 amino acids, cysteine through phenylalanine. This entry keeps only the CDR3 DNA: 45 bases, framed from base 1. As encoded in the germline V gene, CDR1 is SGHRS while CDR2 is YFSETQ. V sheds 3 bases and J sheds 2 bases, leaving 15 bases between their ends.

The specimen sequenced was PBMCs. Recombination linked TRBV5-1 to TRBJ2-7; the D gene is possibly TRBD2, with 5 bases matching. This receptor was taken from a woman aged 18-29 years in good health and CMV-seronegative. In nucleotide form, the sequence is TGCGCCAGCAGCTCTGCCCCCGGGATACCCTACGAGCAGTACTTC. Protein translation: CASSSAPGIPYEQYF.